The 23 T cell receptor beta chains listed next were all sequenced from one sample in a study of blood T cell repertoires in COVID-19. This table comes from immunoSEQ multiplex PCR, and its TCRdb copy is limited to in-frame clones, with some not included. The sample has some 150,000 clones, about 87% seen once. Sample: peripheral blood. These receptor sequences come from a woman aged 45-60 years with active or convalescent COVID-19.

The chain recombines TRBV30 with TRBJ2-3, with TRBD1 matching over 7 bases. Trimming cost V 5 bases and J 2 bases; bases outside gene matches: 4. Germline-derived CDR1 and CDR2 are GTSNPN and SVGIG (reference sequence). The CDR3 covers 13 residues. DNA of the CDR3: TGTGCCTGGGACAGGGAATTCACAGATACGCAGTATTTT. Protein product: CAWDREFTDTQYF.

The chain has TRBV5-8 and TRBJ2-1; TRBD1 agrees at 8 bases. This CDR3 comprises 14 residues. Germline assignment: CDR1 SGHTS and CDR2 YDEGEE. V was pared by 5 bases and J by 5 bases, with 6 bases of the junction left unmatched. The CDR3 loop is CASRRTGIDNEQFF. The CDR3, as DNA: TGTGCCAGCAGACGGACAGGGATAGACAATGAGCAGTTCTTC. The complete variable domain, with remaining parts taken from reference TRBV5-8 and TRBJ2-1, reads EAGVTQSPTHLIKTRGQQATLRCSPISGHTSVYWYQQALGLGLQFLLWYDEGEERNRGNFPPRFSGRQFPNYSSELNVNALELEDSALYLCASRRTGIDNEQFFGPGTRLTVL.

The rearrangement joins TRBV30 to TRBJ2-1; D may be TRBD2 (5 bases). Germline values: CDR1 GTSNPN, CDR2 SVGIG (reference sequence). V gave up 3 bases and J gave up 2 bases, with 29 bases separating them. The CDR3 has 20 amino acids. CDR3 protein: CAWSGPVVEAAVEAYNEQFF. The CDR3 DNA is TGTGCCTGGAGCGGACCAGTGGTGGAAGCTGCAGTGGAGGCCTACAATGAGCAGTTCTTC.

The rearrangement uses TRBV6-2 or TRBV6-3 and TRBJ2-7; 8 bases agree with TRBD1. CDR3 size: 14 residues. The ends lost 2 bases at V and 4 bases at J; junction bases unmatched: 4. Germline values: CDR1 MNHEY, CDR2 SVGEGT. DNA for the CDR3: TGTGCCAGCAGTTACGGAAGACAGGGGTACGAGCAGTACTTC. Translating it yields CASSYGRQGYEQYF.

The V and J genes are TRBV13 and TRBJ1-2; 8 nucleotides line up with TRBD1. The CDR3 consists of 16 residues. Germline V gene lookup returns CDR1 PRHDT and CDR2 FYEKMQ (reference sequence). V lost 5 bases to trimming and J lost 1 base; unmatched junction nucleotides: 9. The CDR3 nucleotides read TGTGCCAGCAGCCCTAGGGGGGGACAGGTTAACTATGGCTACACCTTC. Translation gives CASSPRGGQVNYGYTF.

The chain uses TRBV6-5 and TRBJ1-1; D possibly corresponds to TRBD1 (6 bases). Trimming pared 2 bases from V and 10 bases from J, leaving 8 bases between. The CDR3 loop spans 11 amino acids. From germline, CDR1 is MNHEY and CDR2 SVGAGI. The CDR3 bases are TGTGCCAGCAGTTACGAAGGGGGAGCTTTCTTT. Its protein is CASSYEGGAFF.

The chain carries TRBV7-2 and TRBJ1-1, with D possibly TRBD1 on 6 matching bases. V lost 6 bases and J 2 bases, leaving 10 bases between the germline ends. From germline, CDR1 is SGHTA and CDR2 FQGNSA. The CDR3 covers 13 residues. CDR3 loop: CASRAQGNTEAFF. The CDR3 coding sequence is TGTGCCAGCAGAGCACAGGGAAACACTGAAGCTTTCTTT.

A single count supports this clone. This chain joins TRBV6-6 and TRBJ1-5, with a weak D call TRBD1 (5 bases). The CDR3 has 12 amino acids. The germline V and J ends were trimmed by 8 bases and 4 bases, with 9 bases remaining between them. The V gene's germline CDR1 is MNHNY and CDR2 SVGAGI (reference sequence). The CDR3 protein is CASRQSNQPQHF. CDR3 nucleotide sequence: TGTGCCAGCCGACAGTCAAATCAGCCCCAGCATTTT.

The genes are TRBV4-3 and TRBJ2-5, with TRBD2 matching 9 bases. Trimming removed 0 bases from V and 2 bases from J; junction bases left unmatched: 7. The CDR3 is made up of 17 amino acids. The germline CDR1 and CDR2 sequences are LGHNA and YSLEER. CDR3 amino acids: CASSQDASSGDQETQYF. Written as DNA, the CDR3 is TGCGCCAGCAGCCAAGATGCGTCTAGCGGGGATCAAGAGACCCAGTACTTC.

This rearrangement joins TRBV28 to TRBJ1-4; 9 bases map to TRBD1. V lost 3 bases to trimming and J lost 10 bases; unmatched junction nucleotides: 12. CDR1 MDHEN and CDR2 SYDVKM come from the germline V gene. The CDR3 sequence is 16 residues long. The CDR3 DNA is TGTGCCAGCAGTTTCTACCACTCGGACAGGGGTGGAAAACTGTTTTTT. It yields the protein CASSFYHSDRGGKLFF.

This chain uses TRBV19 with TRBJ2-4; TRBD2 aligns across 7 bases. Trimming removed 5 bases from V and 6 bases from J; junction bases left unmatched: 13. From germline, CDR1 is LNHDA and CDR2 SQIVND (reference sequence). This CDR3 region has 16 residues. CDR3 protein: CASSPPGGGSRNIQYF. The CDR3 DNA follows: TGTGCCAGTAGTCCTCCGGGAGGAGGGTCGCGAAACATTCAGTACTTC.

The V and J genes are TRBV5-1 and TRBJ1-2; 7 bases map to TRBD1. The CDR3 loop spans 15 amino acids. Trimming at V came to 0 bases and at J to 6 bases, leaving 8 bases not matched to a gene. Germline lookup yields CDR1 SGHRS and CDR2 YFSETQ. The CDR3 DNA reads as TGCGCCAGCAGCTTGGCCTCAGGGGGTAGGGATGGCTACACCTTC. Translation: CASSLASGGRDGYTF.

The gene calls are TRBV28 and TRBJ1-4, with 7 nucleotides matching TRBD1. With V trimmed by 8 bases and J by 2 bases, 5 bases remained unmatched. Germline assignment: CDR1 MDHEN and CDR2 SYDVKM. The CDR3 consists of 14 residues. CDR3 DNA sequence: TGTGCCAGCGGCCTGACAGGGACTAATGAAAAACTGTTTTTT. Its translation is CASGLTGTNEKLFF.

The V gene is TRBV21-1, the J gene TRBJ1-2. TRBV21-1 is a documented pseudogene. The CDR3 spans 16 residues. The CDR3 DNA sequence: TGTGCCAGCGGGGTGTCGGGGAAGGTCCCGTGCTATGGCTACACCTTC. Residues: CASGVSGKVPCYGYTF.

The CDR3 loop is CATSRGEGPSYEQYF. In DNA, the CDR3 is TGTGCCACCAGCAGGGGGGAGGGCCCATCCTACGAGCAGTACTTC. This chain links TRBV15 with TRBJ2-7, with 7 bases aligning to TRBD2. Germline CDR1 and CDR2: LNHNV and YYDKDF (reference sequence). The V and J ends lost 3 bases and 1 base, in that order; junction bases with no gene match: 6. This CDR3 region has 15 residues.

The chain links TRBV7-2 to TRBJ2-1; 8 bases map to TRBD2. V lost 5 bases and J lost 8; bases outside the gene matches: 8. This CDR3 contains 14 residues. The germline gives CDR1 SGHTA, CDR2 FQGNSA. CDR3 loop: CASSLGLAGDEQFF. In DNA form, the CDR3 reads TGTGCCAGCAGCCTCGGACTAGCAGGCGATGAGCAGTTCTTC.

In nucleotides, the CDR3 is TGTGCCAGCAGCACTAGCTCCTCCTACGAGCAGTACTTC. This translates into CASSTSSSYEQYF. The rearrangement uses TRBV6-5 and TRBJ2-7; maybe TRBD2 (6 bases). Germline V gives CDR1 MNHEY, CDR2 SVGAGI. V was cut by 6 bases and J by 0 bases, with 9 bases left in between. This CDR3 has 13 residues.

The V and J genes are TRBV5-1 and TRBJ2-5; 9 nucleotides line up with TRBD2. The V and J ends lost 0 bases and 2 bases, in that order; junction bases with no gene match: 5. The CDR3 consists of 16 residues. Germline V gene data show CDR1 as SGHRS and CDR2 as YFSETQ. The CDR3 DNA sequence: TGCGCCAGCAGCTTGGCGGGACTAGCCAATCAAGAGACCCAGTACTTC. Translating it yields CASSLAGLANQETQYF.

This rearrangement joins TRBV7-6 to TRBJ2-1; D gene uncertain. This CDR3 region has 19 residues. Trimming stripped 3 bases from V and 5 bases from J, with 26 bases between. Germline loops: CDR1 SGHVS, CDR2 FNYEAQ. The DNA of the CDR3 is TGTGCCAGCAGCTTTGACGTGGGCTTCTCAACACCACTGAACAATGAGCAGTTCTTC. Amino acid sequence: CASSFDVGFSTPLNNEQFF.

The chain recombines TRBV6-6 with TRBJ2-1, with 7 nucleotides matching TRBD1. The CDR3 runs to 13 residues. Losses at the gene ends were 6 bases for V and 9 bases for J; bases not matched to a gene: 8. Germline lookup yields CDR1 MNHNY and CDR2 SVGAGI (reference sequence). This CDR3 is CASSPETGIEQFF. The DNA of the CDR3 is TGTGCCAGCAGCCCCGAGACAGGGATTGAGCAGTTCTTC.

V is TRBV19 and J is TRBJ2-7, with a weak D call TRBD1 (6 bases). The CDR3 spans 14 residues. Per germline, CDR1 LNHDA and CDR2 SQIVND (reference sequence). Trimming took off 6 bases at V and 2 bases at J, with 14 bases between the two ends. CDR3 in DNA: TGTGCCAGTAGCCCAGGGGAGTCGGCCTACGAGCAGTACTTC. This translates into CASSPGESAYEQYF.

The chain recombines TRBV4-2 with TRBJ2-2, with TRBD2 matching 13 bases. The trim removed 7 bases at V and 7 bases at J, leaving 12 bases unmatched. The V gene's germline CDR1 is LGHNA and CDR2 YNFKEQ. The CDR3 is 17 amino acids. CDR3 loop: CASTLGTSGTPYGELFF. In DNA, the CDR3 is TGTGCCAGCACCCTTGGGACTAGCGGGACCCCATACGGGGAGCTGTTTTTT.

The CDR3 loop reads CASSKEGRRTGGNQPQHF. The CDR3 DNA reads as TGTGCCAGCAGCAAAGAGGGACGGCGGACAGGGGGGAATCAGCCCCAGCATTTT. The chain employs TRBV21-1 and TRBJ1-5; the D segment call TRBD1 is taken from the table without a DNA check. TRBV21-1 is classified as a pseudogene. This CDR3 has 18 residues.